This T cell receptor beta chain is from a study of blood T cells in healthy people across ages. A J-beta primer mix and a sample-barcoded 5' primer were used in a second PCR of about 7 to 12 cycles. TCRdb reanalysed the 5' RACE reads using MiXCR and keeps one entry per CDR3 protein. The sample carries about 680,000 distinct CDR3 sequences, over 45% recorded once. The CDR3 sequence is 15 residues long. Trimming removed 6 bases at V and 3 bases at J, with 18 bases between. Germline assignment: CDR1 SNHLY and CDR2 FYNNEI. Specimen: blood. The V gene is TRBV2, the J gene TRBJ2-7; D may be TRBD1 or TRBD2 (5 bases each). The receptor comes from a woman in her sixties in good health. The CDR3 DNA reads TGTGCCAGCAGGGACGCAGGGACCGTTGACTACGAGCAGTACTTC. Its protein product is CASRDAGTVDYEQYF.